Shown below are 13 T cell receptor beta chains from a single sample sequenced in a study of shared clonotypes between healthy human individuals. The repertoire was sequenced with immunoSEQ multiplex PCR; TCRdb's copy has only in-frame clones and lacks some. The sample consists of about 2 million clones, roughly 96% of them appearing once. Sequencing was carried out using naive CD4+ T cells sorted from blood. Noted subset: CD45RA+ positively selected. These receptors originate from a man aged 18 to 29 in good health.

This clone was observed a single time. The chain recombines TRBV7-2 with TRBJ2-1; the D is unclear. V was trimmed by 5 bases and J by 10 bases, leaving 12 bases between them. Germline V CDR1 and CDR2: SGHTA, FQGNSA. This CDR3 spans 12 amino acids. CDR3 DNA sequence: TGTGCCAGCAGCCCCACATTTGCCGAGCAGTTCTTC. Protein sequence: CASSPTFAEQFF.

J is TRBJ2-7 and V is TRBV20-1; D gene ambiguous. The V end lost 1 base, the J end lost 4 bases, and 5 bases lay between the germline ends. This CDR3 comprises 11 residues. CDR1 and CDR2 from the germline V gene are DFQATT and SNEGSKA (reference sequence). The CDR3 DNA is TGCAGTGCTAGAGTTTTATACGAGCAGTACTTC. The encoded protein is CSARVLYEQYF.

The V gene is TRBV27, the J gene TRBJ2-5; 7 nucleotides match TRBD2. The germline CDR1 and CDR2 sequences are MNHEY and SMNVEV (reference sequence). Trimming cost V 5 bases and J 5 bases; bases outside gene matches: 11. The CDR3 extends over 15 amino acids. This CDR3 reads CASSTRRGSRETQYF. Here the CDR3 DNA reads TGTGCCAGCAGTACTAGGCGGGGGTCGCGGGAGACCCAGTACTTC.

This chain links TRBV27 with TRBJ2-3; D is undetermined. V lost 5 bases and J lost 4, with 10 bases in between. Germline CDR1 is MNHEY and CDR2 is SMNVEV (reference sequence). The CDR3 loop spans 13 amino acids. CDR3 sequence reads: CASSTAGSDTQYF. As DNA, the CDR3 is TGTGCCAGCAGTACGGCCGGGTCAGATACGCAGTATTTT.

The V call is TRBV7-2, the J call TRBJ1-2; 9 nucleotides align to TRBD1. The CDR3 length is 13 residues. V gave up 5 bases and J gave up 6 bases; unmatched junction bases: 4. CDR1 SGHTA and CDR2 FQGNSA come from the germline V gene. CDR3 bases: TGTGCCAGCAGCACCGGACAGGGGAATGGCTACACCTTC. Its translation is CASSTGQGNGYTF.

The chain links TRBV7-9 to TRBJ1-6, with 7 bases that match TRBD1. CDR1 is SEHNR, CDR2 FQNEAQ, per germline (reference sequence). J gave up 3 bases and V 4 bases, and 12 bases lay outside the gene matches. This CDR3 contains 18 residues. CDR3 amino acids: CASSSASGTEDYNSPLHF. The CDR3 DNA is TGTGCCAGCAGCTCAGCTTCCGGGACAGAAGACTATAATTCACCCCTCCACTTT.

The V call is TRBV7-2, the J call TRBJ2-2; D might be TRBD1 (5 bases). Germline loops: CDR1 SGHTA, CDR2 FQGNSA. The ends were cut back, 5 bases at V and 1 base at J, with 11 bases in the middle. The CDR3 runs to 15 residues. CDR3 bases: TGTGCCAGCAGCCGACTGGGGCAGAACACCGGGGAGCTGTTTTTT. Translation gives CASSRLGQNTGELFF.

The chain recombines TRBV7-8 with TRBJ1-1; D remains ambiguous. Trimming left V 2 bases short and J 0 bases short, with 10 bases between. From germline, CDR1 is SGHVS and CDR2 FQNEAQ. This CDR3 has 15 residues. CDR3 in amino acids: CASSLRRAVNTEAFF. The CDR3 DNA sequence: TGTGCCAGCAGCTTAAGGAGGGCGGTGAACACTGAAGCTTTCTTT.

V and J are TRBV29-1 and TRBJ2-5; D call uncertain. Per germline, CDR1 SQVTM and CDR2 ANQGSEA. V gave up 4 bases and J gave up 4 bases, with 7 bases separating them. The CDR3 is 11 residues long. The CDR3 reads CSVGPSETQYF. The DNA of the CDR3 is TGCAGCGTTGGCCCGTCAGAGACCCAGTACTTC.

The CDR3 nucleotides are TGTGCCAGCAGTGACTCTGGGACAGGGCCAGTGTACGGCTACACCTTC. Its protein product is CASSDSGTGPVYGYTF. The rearrangement uses TRBV6-4 and TRBJ1-2; 9 bases are shared with TRBD1. The CDR3 totals 16 residues. Losses at the gene ends were 0 bases for V and 8 bases for J; bases not matched to a gene: 10. The germline V gene has CDR1 MRHNA and CDR2 SNTAGT.

The chain employs TRBV5-1 and TRBJ2-4; 8 positions match TRBD1. The CDR3 has 14 residues. The germline CDR1 and CDR2 sequences are SGHRS and YFSETQ. The V segment lost 4 bases and the J segment 6 bases; nucleotides outside the gene matches: 6. CDR3 DNA: TGCGCCAGCAGCCCTCAAACAGGGGGAAACATTCAGTACTTC. Translated, it gives CASSPQTGGNIQYF.

The chain recombines TRBV5-6 with TRBJ1-2; 7 positions agree with TRBD1. V was pared by 0 bases and J by 4 bases, with 6 bases of the junction left unmatched. The CDR3 is 15 residues long. Germline CDR1 is SGHDT and CDR2 is YYEEEE. The CDR3 nucleotides read TGTGCCAGCAGCTTGGGACCACAGGGGCGCTATGGCTACACCTTC. This sequence encodes CASSLGPQGRYGYTF.

This clone was observed at least ten times. This chain links TRBV9 with TRBJ2-2; 12 positions agree with TRBD2. V was pared by 2 bases and J by 0 bases, with 8 bases of the junction left unmatched. CDR3 size: 19 residues. The germline gives CDR1 SGDLS, CDR2 YYNGEE. The CDR3 region has the DNA TGTGCCAGCAGCGTGCCCGGGACTAGCGGGTTCCCGAACACCGGGGAGCTGTTTTTT. This codes for CASSVPGTSGFPNTGELFF.